Detailed here is one T cell receptor (beta chain). This record comes from a study of blood T cell repertoires in COVID-19. CDR3 length: 16 residues. Germline CDR1 is LNHNV and CDR2 is YYDKDF (reference sequence). Germline trimming cut 3 bases from V and 0 bases from J; bases unmatched to any gene: 4. Here immunoSEQ multiplex PCR was the method, and the copy in TCRdb shows in-frame clones only, minus some. The sample shows some 200,000 clones, about nine tenths of them seen only once. The TCR sequence derives from a man between 45 and 60 years old with acute or convalescent COVID-19. The gene calls are TRBV15 and TRBJ1-5; 8 nucleotides agree with TRBD1. Sequences were obtained from peripheral blood. CDR3 in amino acids: CATSSQGQVSNQPQHF. CDR3 sequence (DNA): TGTGCCACCAGCAGCCAGGGACAGGTTAGCAATCAGCCCCAGCATTTT.